The clone carrying this T cell receptor beta chain was found once. What it binds is unknown. Additional DNA sequences in this sample encode the identical CDR3. This CDR3 spans 13 amino acids. From germline, CDR1 is SGHAT and CDR2 FQNNGV. The V gene end was trimmed by 3 bases and the J gene end by 6 bases; junction bases not matched to a gene: 2. Sequenced by immunoSEQ multiplex PCR; TCRdb stores in-frame clones only, minus some. The data contain about 99,000 clones, approximately 90% of them singletons. This entry comes from a study of T cell responses to AZD1222 COVID-19 vaccine. Findings and caveats of the study: White British donors predominated, females outnumbered males, and clonal diversity was possibly underestimated.

The clonotype was recovered from an adult in good health. The source was peripheral blood, collected on day 0 of AZD1222 vaccination. The chain couples TRBV11-2 to TRBJ2-5; 9 bases match TRBD2. CDR3 protein: CASSLREGKTQYF. CDR3 coding DNA: TGTGCCAGCAGCTTGCGGGAGGGGAAGACCCAGTACTTC.